This entry lists 19 T cell receptor beta chains sequenced from one sample in a study of cytomegalovirus exposure and HLA in healthy donors (dated by TCRdb to about 2017). Library generation was performed with the immunoSEQ multiplex PCR assay. The clones in this table, taken by TCRdb from immuneACCESS, are in-frame only. Not every clone is retained; where verified, under half of the shortfall comes from an unresolved V gene, and the cause of the rest is unknown. The sample table shows about 240,000 clones, and approximately 83% are seen once. Less than 1.5% of the sample is held by the ten biggest clonotypes. The sequenced material came from PBMCs. All receptors come from a woman aged 25 to 39 in good health and CMV-seropositive.

This chain connects TRBV2 to TRBJ2-1, with D possibly being TRBD2 (7 bases). V was trimmed by 2 bases and J by 2 bases, leaving 13 bases between them. The CDR3 is made up of 16 amino acids. Germline V gene lookup returns CDR1 SNHLY and CDR2 FYNNEI. The CDR3 spells CASSERGGETYNEQFF. CDR3 DNA sequence: TGTGCCAGCAGTGAAAGGGGGGGCGAAACCTACAATGAGCAGTTCTTC.

The V gene is TRBV11-3, the J gene TRBJ2-5; 7 nucleotides agree with TRBD1. Germline V CDR1 and CDR2: SGHNT, YENEEA. V was clipped by 4 bases and J by 1 base; unmatched bases: 3. This CDR3 comprises 14 residues. DNA of the CDR3: TGTGCCAGCAGCTGGGACAGCCTCCAAGAGACCCAGTACTTC. Translating gives CASSWDSLQETQYF.

The chain couples TRBV5-1 to TRBJ2-5; no reliable D call. This CDR3 contains 14 residues. V was cut by 0 bases and J by 3 bases, with 9 bases left in between. Germline assignment: CDR1 SGHRS and CDR2 YFSETQ. CDR3 protein: CASSLEAGKETQYF. CDR3 DNA sequence: TGCGCCAGCAGCTTGGAGGCAGGAAAAGAGACCCAGTACTTC.

The chain combines TRBV6-1 with TRBJ2-2; D possibly corresponds to TRBD2 (6 bases). The germline gives CDR1 MNHNS, CDR2 SASEGT. Trimming removed 3 bases at V and 6 bases at J, with 11 bases between. CDR3 length equals 14 residues. The CDR3 nucleotides read TGTGCCAGCAGTGACCACCCTAGCGCCGGGGAGCTGTTTTTT. Its translation: CASSDHPSAGELFF.

Remarks on this clone: Other DNA sequences from this sample encode an identical CDR3 as well. The chain recombines TRBV2 with TRBJ1-1; D is unclear. This CDR3 is 13 amino acids long. The germline V and J ends were trimmed by 4 bases and 2 bases, with 8 bases remaining between them. Per the germline V gene, CDR1 is SNHLY and CDR2 is FYNNEI. Here the CDR3 reads CASSGTVNTEAFF. The CDR3, as DNA: TGTGCCAGCAGTGGAACAGTAAACACTGAAGCTTTCTTT.

The CDR3 region has the DNA TGTGCCAGCAGCGTAATAGGACTAGCGGGCCAGTTGAACACCGGGGAGCTGTTTTTT. Encoded protein: CASSVIGLAGQLNTGELFF. The chain couples TRBV9 to TRBJ2-2; the match to TRBD2 covers 11 bases. Trimming cost V 1 base and J 1 base; bases outside gene matches: 9. Germline-derived CDR1 and CDR2 are SGDLS and YYNGEE. This CDR3 spans 19 amino acids. Supplemented by reference TRBV9 and TRBJ2-2, the full variable domain reads DSGVTQTPKHLITATGQRVTLRCSPRSGDLSVYWYQQSLDQGLQFLIQYYNGEERAKGNILERFSAQQFPDLHSELNLSSLELGDSALYFCASSVIGLAGQLNTGELFFGEGSRLTVL.

Here the CDR3 DNA reads TGTGCCAGCAGTGAAGTGGAGGACACTGAAGCTTTCTTT. As protein: CASSEVEDTEAFF. V is TRBV2 and J is TRBJ1-1; D gene unclear. The germline gives CDR1 SNHLY, CDR2 FYNNEI. CDR3 length equals 13 residues. V was cut by 1 base and J by 3 bases, with 6 bases left in between.

The chain has TRBV9 and TRBJ1-3; a weak D match, TRBD1 (5 bases). Germline V gene data show CDR1 as SGDLS and CDR2 as YYNGEE. Trimming cost V 7 bases and J 4 bases, with 18 bases left between them. The CDR3 has 15 residues. CDR3 DNA sequence: TGTGCCAGCGCTCTGGGGGGGGGATCAGGAAACACCATATATTTT. Its translation: CASALGGGSGNTIYF.

The chain combines TRBV2 with TRBJ1-5, with a tentative D call TRBD1 (5 bases). In germline, CDR1 is SNHLY, CDR2 FYNNEI. The CDR3 extends over 11 amino acids. Trimming pared 8 bases from V and 5 bases from J, leaving 7 bases between. As DNA, the CDR3 is TGTGCCAGCGGGGCCGATCAGCCCCAGCATTTT. It specifies CASGADQPQHF.

The CDR3 coding sequence is TGTGCCAGCAGCTTAGATCGGGGGGCGGAGGGTACGCAGTATTTT. This translates into CASSLDRGAEGTQYF. This sequence joins TRBV11-2 and TRBJ2-3; D is possibly TRBD2 (7 bases). CDR3 length: 15 residues. V lost 0 bases and J 8 bases, leaving 15 bases between the germline ends. Germline values: CDR1 SGHAT, CDR2 FQNNGV.

The V gene is TRBV15, the J gene TRBJ2-1; a possible D gene is TRBD1 (6 bases). V gave up 5 bases and J gave up 9 bases, with 17 bases separating them. The CDR3 runs 14 residues. Germline assignment: CDR1 LNHNV and CDR2 YYDKDF (reference sequence). CDR3 sequence (DNA): TGTGCCACCAGCTCAGGACAGCTTGGGAGTGAGCAGTTCTTC. Its protein product is CATSSGQLGSEQFF. Drawing the rest from reference TRBV15 and TRBJ2-1, the complete variable domain is DAMVIQNPRYQVTQFGKPVTLSCSQTLNHNVMYWYQQKSSQAPKLLFHYYDKDFNNEADTPDNFQSRRPNTSFCFLDIRSPGLGDTAMYLCATSSGQLGSEQFFGPGTRLTVL.

The chain is built from TRBV5-1 and TRBJ2-7; possibly TRBD2 for D (5 bases). Germline V gene lookup returns CDR1 SGHRS and CDR2 YFSETQ. Trimming pared 4 bases from V and 6 bases from J, leaving 14 bases between. This CDR3 is 13 amino acids long. CDR3 bases: TGCGCCAGCAGCCAACGGACGGGGTCCGAGCAGTACTTC. It specifies CASSQRTGSEQYF.

The rearrangement links TRBV7-9 to TRBJ2-3; 10 nucleotides agree with TRBD2. V was pared by 5 bases and J by 2 bases, with 7 bases of the junction left unmatched. The CDR3 loop spans 16 amino acids. Per germline, CDR1 SEHNR and CDR2 FQNEAQ (reference sequence). The CDR3 DNA reads as TGTGCCAGCAGCCGCCGGACTAGCGGAATCACAGATACGCAGTATTTT. Encoded protein: CASSRRTSGITDTQYF.

The chain is built from TRBV10-3 and TRBJ2-7; 9 nucleotides agree with TRBD1. This CDR3 is 14 amino acids long. V lost 3 bases to trimming and J lost 5 bases; unmatched junction nucleotides: 5. Germline V gene data show CDR1 as ENHRY and CDR2 as SYGVKD. The CDR3, as DNA: TGTGCCATCAGTGAAGACAGGGGGATCCACGAGCAGTACTTC. This gives the protein CAISEDRGIHEQYF.

This chain joins TRBV6-1 and TRBJ2-3; 7 bases are a match to TRBD2. Germline CDR1 is MNHNS and CDR2 is SASEGT. CDR3 size: 15 residues. V lost 0 bases and J lost 2; bases outside the gene matches: 2. The CDR3 here is CASSEAGRYTDTQYF. The CDR3 nucleotides are TGTGCCAGCAGTGAAGCCGGGAGGTACACAGATACGCAGTATTTT.

The rearrangement links TRBV30 to TRBJ2-6, with D perhaps TRBD1 (6 bases). Trimming stripped 5 bases from V and 2 bases from J, with 7 bases between. CDR3 length: 13 amino acids. CDR1 is GTSNPN, CDR2 SVGIG, per germline (reference sequence). CDR3 protein: CAWRQAGANVLTF. The CDR3 bases are TGTGCCTGGCGACAGGCTGGGGCCAACGTCCTGACTTTC.

The CDR3 DNA reads as TGTGCCAGCAGCTTGGCAGGGTTAAACTATGGCTACACCTTC. It yields the protein CASSLAGLNYGYTF. The chain joins TRBV5-5 to TRBJ1-2; D may be TRBD1 (5 bases). This CDR3 is 14 amino acids long. Trimming shortened V by 0 bases and J by 2 bases, and 8 bases separated the two germline ends. Germline V gene sequence: CDR1 SGHKS, CDR2 YYEKEE (reference sequence).

The rearrangement links TRBV5-1 to TRBJ1-2, with 8 bases aligning to TRBD1. The germline CDR1 and CDR2 sequences are SGHRS and YFSETQ. There are 15 residues in the CDR3. Germline trimming cut 4 bases from V and 3 bases from J; bases unmatched to any gene: 8. In DNA form, the CDR3 reads TGCGCCAGCAGCACCTGGACAGGGCGGGACTATGGCTACACCTTC. Encoded protein: CASSTWTGRDYGYTF.

V is TRBV13 and J is TRBJ2-4, with 12 bases identical to TRBD2. The CDR3 spans 14 residues. Unmatched junction bases numbered 5, after V lost 6 bases and J lost 8 bases. The germline CDR1 and CDR2 sequences are PRHDT and FYEKMQ (reference sequence). As DNA, the CDR3 is TGTGCCAGCAGAGCTAGCGGGAGGGGGTACATTCAGTACTTC. This gives the protein CASRASGRGYIQYF.